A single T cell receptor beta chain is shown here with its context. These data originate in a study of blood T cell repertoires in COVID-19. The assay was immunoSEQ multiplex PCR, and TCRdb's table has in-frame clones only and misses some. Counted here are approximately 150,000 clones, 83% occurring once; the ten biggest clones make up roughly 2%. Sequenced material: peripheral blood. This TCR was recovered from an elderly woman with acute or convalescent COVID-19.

Here the CDR3 reads CASSPRRTDTQYF. The CDR3 bases are TGTGCCAGCAGTCCGAGGCGGACAGATACGCAGTATTTT. The chain links TRBV6-2 or TRBV6-3 to TRBJ2-3; the D is unclear. The V end was cut by 5 bases, the J end by 3 bases, with 9 bases between. The germline CDR1 and CDR2 sequences are MNHEY and SVGEGT. The CDR3 consists of 13 residues.